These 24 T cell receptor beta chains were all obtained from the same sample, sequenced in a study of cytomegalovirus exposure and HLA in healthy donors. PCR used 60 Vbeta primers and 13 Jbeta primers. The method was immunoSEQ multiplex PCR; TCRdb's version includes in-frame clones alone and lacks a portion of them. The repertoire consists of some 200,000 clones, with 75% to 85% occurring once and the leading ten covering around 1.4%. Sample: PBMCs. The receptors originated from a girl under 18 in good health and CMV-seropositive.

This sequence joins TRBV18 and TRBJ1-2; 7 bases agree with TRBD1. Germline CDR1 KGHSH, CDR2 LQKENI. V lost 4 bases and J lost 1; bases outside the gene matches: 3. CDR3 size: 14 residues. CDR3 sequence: CASSLGTDNYGYTF. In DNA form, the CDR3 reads TGTGCCAGCTCACTAGGGACAGATAACTATGGCTACACCTTC.

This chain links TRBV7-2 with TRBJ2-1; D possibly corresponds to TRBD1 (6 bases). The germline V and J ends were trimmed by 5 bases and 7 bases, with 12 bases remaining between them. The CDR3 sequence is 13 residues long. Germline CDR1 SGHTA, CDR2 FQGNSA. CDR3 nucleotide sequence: TGTGCCAGCAGCAAGGGGGTCGCGAATGAGCAGTTCTTC. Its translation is CASSKGVANEQFF.

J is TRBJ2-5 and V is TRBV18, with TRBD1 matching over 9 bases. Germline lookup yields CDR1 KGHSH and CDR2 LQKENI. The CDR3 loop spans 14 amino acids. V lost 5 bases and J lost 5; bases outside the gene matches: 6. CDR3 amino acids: CASSNRGLLETQYF. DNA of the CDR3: TGTGCCAGCTCAAACAGGGGGCTGTTGGAGACCCAGTACTTC.

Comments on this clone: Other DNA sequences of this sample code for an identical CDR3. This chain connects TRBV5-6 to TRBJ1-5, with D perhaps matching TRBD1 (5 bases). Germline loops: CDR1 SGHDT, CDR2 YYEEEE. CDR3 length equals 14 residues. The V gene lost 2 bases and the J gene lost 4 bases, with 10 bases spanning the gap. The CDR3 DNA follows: TGTGCCAGCAGCTTTGGTCAGGGTAATCAGCCCCAGCATTTT. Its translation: CASSFGQGNQPQHF.

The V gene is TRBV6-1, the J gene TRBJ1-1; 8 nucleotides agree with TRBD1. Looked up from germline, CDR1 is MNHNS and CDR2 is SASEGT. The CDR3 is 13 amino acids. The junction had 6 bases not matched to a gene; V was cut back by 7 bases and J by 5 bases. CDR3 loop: CASTRTGMTEAFF. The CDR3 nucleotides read TGTGCCAGCACCCGGACAGGGATGACTGAAGCTTTCTTT.

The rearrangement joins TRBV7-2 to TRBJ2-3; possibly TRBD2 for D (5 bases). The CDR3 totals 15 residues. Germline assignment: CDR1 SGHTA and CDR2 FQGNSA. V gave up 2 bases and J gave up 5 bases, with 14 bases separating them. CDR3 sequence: CASSLMGGPGDTQYF. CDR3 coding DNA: TGTGCCAGCAGCTTAATGGGCGGGCCCGGAGATACGCAGTATTTT.

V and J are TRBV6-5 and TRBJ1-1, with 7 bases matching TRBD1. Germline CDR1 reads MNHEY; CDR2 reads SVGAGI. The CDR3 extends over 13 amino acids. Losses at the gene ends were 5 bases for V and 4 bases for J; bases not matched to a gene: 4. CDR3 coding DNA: TGTGCCAGCAGTGACAGGGCTGGCACTGAAGCTTTCTTT. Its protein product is CASSDRAGTEAFF.

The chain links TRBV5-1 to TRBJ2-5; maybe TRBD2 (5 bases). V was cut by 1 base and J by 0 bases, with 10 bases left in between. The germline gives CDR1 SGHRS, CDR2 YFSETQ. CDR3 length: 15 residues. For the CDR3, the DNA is TGCGCCAGCAGCTTGACGGGGAGCTACCAAGAGACCCAGTACTTC. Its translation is CASSLTGSYQETQYF.

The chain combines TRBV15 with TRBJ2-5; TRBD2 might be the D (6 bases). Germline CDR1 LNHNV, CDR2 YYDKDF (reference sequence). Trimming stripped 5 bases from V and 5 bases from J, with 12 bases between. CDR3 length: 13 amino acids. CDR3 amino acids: CATSPGVRETQYF. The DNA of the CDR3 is TGTGCCACCAGCCCGGGGGTGAGGGAGACCCAGTACTTC.

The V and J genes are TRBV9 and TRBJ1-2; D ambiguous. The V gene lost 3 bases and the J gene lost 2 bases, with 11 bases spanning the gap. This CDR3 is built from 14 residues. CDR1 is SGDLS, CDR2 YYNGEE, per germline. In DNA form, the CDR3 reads TGTGCCAGCAGCGGCCCAGCGGGAAACTATGGCTACACCTTC. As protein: CASSGPAGNYGYTF. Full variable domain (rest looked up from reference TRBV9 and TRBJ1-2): DSGVTQTPKHLITATGQRVTLRCSPRSGDLSVYWYQQSLDQGLQFLIQYYNGEERAKGNILERFSAQQFPDLHSELNLSSLELGDSALYFCASSGPAGNYGYTFGSGTRLTVV.

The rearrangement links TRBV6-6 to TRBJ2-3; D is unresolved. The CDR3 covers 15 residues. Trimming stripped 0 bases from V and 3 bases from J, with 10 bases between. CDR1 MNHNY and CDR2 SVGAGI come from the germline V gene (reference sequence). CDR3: CASSYSWATTDTQYF. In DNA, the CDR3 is TGTGCCAGCAGTTACTCGTGGGCGACGACAGATACGCAGTATTTT.

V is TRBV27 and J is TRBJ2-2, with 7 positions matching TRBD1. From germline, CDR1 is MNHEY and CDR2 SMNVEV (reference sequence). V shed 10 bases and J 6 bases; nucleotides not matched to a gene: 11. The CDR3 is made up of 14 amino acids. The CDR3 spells CATSGTDFSGELFF. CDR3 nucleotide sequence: TGTGCCACCTCCGGGACAGATTTTTCCGGGGAGCTGTTTTTT.

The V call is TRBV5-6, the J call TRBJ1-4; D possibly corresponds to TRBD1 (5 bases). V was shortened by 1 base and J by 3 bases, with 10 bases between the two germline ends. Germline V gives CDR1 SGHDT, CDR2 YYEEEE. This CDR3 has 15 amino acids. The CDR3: CASSLIEQANEKLFF. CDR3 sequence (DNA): TGTGCCAGCAGCTTGATCGAACAGGCTAATGAAAAACTGTTTTTT.

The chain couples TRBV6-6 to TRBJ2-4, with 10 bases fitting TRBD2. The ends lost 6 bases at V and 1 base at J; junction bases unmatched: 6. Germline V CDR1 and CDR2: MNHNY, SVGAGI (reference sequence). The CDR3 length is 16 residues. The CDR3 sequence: CASRSGGAGAKNIQYF. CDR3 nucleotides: TGTGCCAGCAGGAGCGGGGGGGCCGGGGCCAAAAACATTCAGTACTTC.

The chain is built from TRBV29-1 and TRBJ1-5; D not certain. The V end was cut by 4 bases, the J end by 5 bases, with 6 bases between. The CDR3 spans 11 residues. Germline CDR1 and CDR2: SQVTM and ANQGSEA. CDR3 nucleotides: TGCAGCGTTGGCAGCGATCAGCCCCAGCATTTT. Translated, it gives CSVGSDQPQHF.

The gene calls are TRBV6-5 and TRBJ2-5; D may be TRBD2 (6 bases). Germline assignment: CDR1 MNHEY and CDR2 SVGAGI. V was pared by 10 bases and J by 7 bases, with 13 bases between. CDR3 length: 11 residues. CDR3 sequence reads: CATGTHGTQYF. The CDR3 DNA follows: TGTGCCACAGGGACTCATGGGACCCAGTACTTC.

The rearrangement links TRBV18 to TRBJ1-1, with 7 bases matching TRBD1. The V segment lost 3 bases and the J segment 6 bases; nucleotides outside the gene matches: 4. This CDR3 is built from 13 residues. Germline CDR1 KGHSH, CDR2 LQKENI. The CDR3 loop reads CASSPDRAPEAFF. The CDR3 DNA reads TGTGCCAGCTCACCTGACAGGGCCCCTGAAGCTTTCTTT.

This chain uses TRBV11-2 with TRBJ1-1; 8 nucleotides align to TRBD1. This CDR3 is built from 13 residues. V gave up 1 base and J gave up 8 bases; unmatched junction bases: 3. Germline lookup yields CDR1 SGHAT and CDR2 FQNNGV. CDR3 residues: CASSLAWTGEAFF. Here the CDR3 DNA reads TGTGCCAGCAGCTTAGCGTGGACAGGGGAAGCTTTCTTT.

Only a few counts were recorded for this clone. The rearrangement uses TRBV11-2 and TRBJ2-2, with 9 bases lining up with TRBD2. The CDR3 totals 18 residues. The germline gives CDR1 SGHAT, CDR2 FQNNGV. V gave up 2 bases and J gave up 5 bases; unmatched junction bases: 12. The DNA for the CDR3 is TGTGCCAGCAGCTTAAGGGGCGGGGGGGCCGGAGTAACCGGGGAGCTGTTTTTT. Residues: CASSLRGGGAGVTGELFF.

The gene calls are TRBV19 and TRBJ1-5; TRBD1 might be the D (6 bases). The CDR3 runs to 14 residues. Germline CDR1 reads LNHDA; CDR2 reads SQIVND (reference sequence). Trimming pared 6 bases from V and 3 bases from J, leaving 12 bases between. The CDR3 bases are TGTGCCAGTAGCCTACAGGGTTACAATCAGCCCCAGCATTTT. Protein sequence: CASSLQGYNQPQHF.

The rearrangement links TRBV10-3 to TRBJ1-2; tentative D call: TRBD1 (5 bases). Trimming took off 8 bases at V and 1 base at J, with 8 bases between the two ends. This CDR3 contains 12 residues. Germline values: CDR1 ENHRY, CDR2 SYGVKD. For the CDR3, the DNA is TGTGCCATCTGGACAAGTAACTATGGCTACACCTTC. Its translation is CAIWTSNYGYTF.

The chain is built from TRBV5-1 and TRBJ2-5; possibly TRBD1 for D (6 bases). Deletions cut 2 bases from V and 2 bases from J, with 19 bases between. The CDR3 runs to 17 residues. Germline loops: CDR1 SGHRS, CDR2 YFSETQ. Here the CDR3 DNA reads TGCGCCAGCAGCTTCTCTGGGGGCTCTAGGGTTCAAGAGACCCAGTACTTC. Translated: CASSFSGGSRVQETQYF. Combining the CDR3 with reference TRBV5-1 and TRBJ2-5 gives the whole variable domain KAGVTQTPRYLIKTRGQQVTLSCSPISGHRSVSWYQQTPGQGLQFLFEYFSETQRNKGNFPGRFSGRQFSNSRSEMNVSTLELGDSALYLCASSFSGGSRVQETQYFGPGTRLLVL.

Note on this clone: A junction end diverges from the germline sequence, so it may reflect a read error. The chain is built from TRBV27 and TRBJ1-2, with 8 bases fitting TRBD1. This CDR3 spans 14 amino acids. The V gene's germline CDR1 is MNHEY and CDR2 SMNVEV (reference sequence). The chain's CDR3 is CAGSSLIDRGGYTF. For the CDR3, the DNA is TGTGCCGGCAGTTCCCTGATTGACAGGGGTGGCTACACCTTC.

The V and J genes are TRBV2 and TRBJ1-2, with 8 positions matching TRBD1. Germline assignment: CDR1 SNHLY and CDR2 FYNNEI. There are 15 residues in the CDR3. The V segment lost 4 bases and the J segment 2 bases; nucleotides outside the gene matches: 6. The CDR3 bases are TGTGCCAGCAGTGTCGACAGGGGAAGAAACTATGGCTACACCTTC. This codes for CASSVDRGRNYGYTF.